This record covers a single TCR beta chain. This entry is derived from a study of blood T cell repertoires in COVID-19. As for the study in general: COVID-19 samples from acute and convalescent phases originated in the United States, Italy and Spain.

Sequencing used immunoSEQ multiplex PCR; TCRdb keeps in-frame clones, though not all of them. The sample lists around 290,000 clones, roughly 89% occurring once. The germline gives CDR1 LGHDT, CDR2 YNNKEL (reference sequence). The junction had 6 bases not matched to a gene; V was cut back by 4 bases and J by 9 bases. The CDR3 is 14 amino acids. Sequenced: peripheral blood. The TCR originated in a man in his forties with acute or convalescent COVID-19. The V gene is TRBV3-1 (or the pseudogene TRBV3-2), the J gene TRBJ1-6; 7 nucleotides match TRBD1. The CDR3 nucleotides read TGTGCCAGCAGCCCCCGACAGGGTAGTTCACCCCTCCACTTT. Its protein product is CASSPRQGSSPLHF.